The 24 T cell receptor beta chains presented below share a single source sample, sequenced in a study of cytomegalovirus exposure and HLA in healthy donors. The PCR employed 60 Vbeta primers together with 13 Jbeta primers. Sequencing was performed with immunoSEQ multiplex PCR; in TCRdb, only in-frame clones are kept and a portion is missing. The data contain fewer than 140,000 clones, roughly 80% of them singletons. What was sequenced was PBMCs. The receptor source for this set is a man aged 35 to 55 in good health and CMV-seronegative.

The chain is built from TRBV2 and TRBJ1-2; possible D gene TRBD1, 6 bases. With 5 bases removed from V and 8 bases from J, the gap between germline ends came to 15 bases. The length of the CDR3 is 13 residues. Germline CDR1 is SNHLY and CDR2 is FYNNEI. This CDR3 is CASSWGPLGGYTF. CDR3 nucleotide sequence: TGTGCCAGCAGTTGGGGGCCCCTTGGGGGCTACACCTTC. Full variable domain (remainder filled in from reference TRBV2 and TRBJ1-2): EPEVTQTPSHQVTQMGQEVILRCVPISNHLYFYWYRQILGQKVEFLVSFYNNEISEKSEIFDDQFSVERPDGSNFTLKIRSTKLEDSAMYFCASSWGPLGGYTFGSGTRLTVV.

The chain carries TRBV2 and TRBJ1-1, with D unclear. The CDR3 is 14 amino acids. CDR1 and CDR2 from the germline V gene are SNHLY and FYNNEI. V gave up 0 bases and J gave up 4 bases, with 9 bases separating them. The CDR3 spells CASSEAPQATEAFF. CDR3 bases: TGTGCCAGCAGTGAAGCTCCCCAGGCCACTGAAGCTTTCTTT.

The gene calls are TRBV7-9 and TRBJ2-3; D not resolved. The germline V and J ends were trimmed by 6 bases and 0 bases, with 16 bases remaining between them. Per the germline V gene, CDR1 is SEHNR and CDR2 is FQNEAQ (reference sequence). This CDR3 has 16 amino acids. The CDR3 DNA reads as TGTGCCAGCAGTTCCCCCCTCAGCGCCAGCACAGATACGCAGTATTTT. Protein product: CASSSPLSASTDTQYF.

The V gene is TRBV14, the J gene TRBJ2-3; 11 bases fit TRBD2. The CDR3 extends over 17 amino acids. Trimming removed 4 bases from V and 0 bases from J; junction bases left unmatched: 6. Per germline, CDR1 SGHDN and CDR2 FVKESK. This CDR3 reads CASSRLAGTYSTDTQYF. In DNA form, the CDR3 reads TGTGCCAGCAGCCGACTAGCGGGGACATATAGCACAGATACGCAGTATTTT.

The chain recombines TRBV6-5 with TRBJ2-7; TRBD2 matches at 8 bases. CDR1 and CDR2 (germline): MNHEY, SVGAGI. Trimming cost V 6 bases and J 5 bases; bases outside gene matches: 3. The CDR3 extends over 12 amino acids. The CDR3 is CASSSGGDEQYF. CDR3 in DNA: TGTGCCAGCAGCTCCGGGGGGGACGAGCAGTACTTC.

This clone was seen only a few times. The chain carries TRBV11-2 and TRBJ1-1; 10 bases agree with TRBD1. This CDR3 is built from 15 residues. CDR1 and CDR2 (germline): SGHAT, FQNNGV. The ends lost 0 bases at V and 4 bases at J; junction bases unmatched: 2. CDR3 residues: CASSLERDRGTEAFF. CDR3 coding DNA: TGTGCCAGCAGCTTAGAACGGGACAGGGGCACTGAAGCTTTCTTT.

This clone was seen only a few times. The genes are TRBV6-5 and TRBJ2-1; the D is unclear. CDR3 size: 14 residues. With 2 bases removed from V and 2 bases from J, the gap between germline ends came to 7 bases. CDR1 and CDR2 from the germline V gene are MNHEY and SVGAGI. CDR3: CASSYRQTYNEQFF. CDR3 DNA: TGTGCCAGCAGTTACCGTCAGACCTACAATGAGCAGTTCTTC.

The rearrangement links TRBV13 to TRBJ2-7; D may be TRBD1 (6 bases). The germline CDR1 and CDR2 sequences are PRHDT and FYEKMQ (reference sequence). The CDR3 sequence is 14 residues long. The V end was cut by 0 bases, the J end by 3 bases, with 9 bases between. Here the CDR3 reads CASSLGRGGYEQYF. For the CDR3, the DNA is TGTGCCAGCAGCTTAGGCAGGGGCGGCTACGAGCAGTACTTC. Variable domain in full (rest from reference TRBV13 and TRBJ2-7): AAGVIQSPRHLIKEKRETATLKCYPIPRHDTVYWYQQGPGQDPQFLISFYEKMQSDKGSIPDRFSAQQFSDYHSELNMSSLELGDSALYFCASSLGRGGYEQYFGPGTRLTVT.

This clone was detected only a few times. V usage is TRBV4-1 and J usage is TRBJ2-7; D unresolved. Germline V gene sequence: CDR1 MGHRA, CDR2 YSYEKL. The CDR3 has 16 amino acids. V shed 3 bases and J shed 2 bases, with 17 bases lying between them. Here the CDR3 reads CASSHRHGDDTYEQYF. The CDR3 DNA reads TGCGCCAGCAGCCATCGGCATGGAGACGATACCTACGAGCAGTACTTC.

The V gene is TRBV7-9, the J gene TRBJ1-5; D may be TRBD1 (5 bases). Per germline, CDR1 SEHNR and CDR2 FQNEAQ (reference sequence). This CDR3 region has 14 residues. The germline V and J ends were trimmed by 2 bases and 2 bases, with 7 bases remaining between them. The CDR3 spells CASSLQGGNQPQHF. The CDR3 DNA reads as TGTGCCAGCAGCTTACAGGGTGGCAATCAGCCCCAGCATTTT.

A few counts support this clone. The rearrangement joins TRBV27 to TRBJ1-2; 7 nucleotides align to TRBD1. The ends lost 4 bases at V and 3 bases at J; junction bases unmatched: 2. The CDR3 covers 13 residues. Per the germline V gene, CDR1 is MNHEY and CDR2 is SMNVEV (reference sequence). CDR3 sequence: CASSSDRDYGYTF. The CDR3 DNA reads as TGTGCCAGCAGTTCCGACAGGGACTATGGCTACACCTTC.

V and J are TRBV19 and TRBJ1-5; a possible D gene is TRBD1 (5 bases). The CDR3 extends over 14 amino acids. Germline CDR1 LNHDA, CDR2 SQIVND (reference sequence). The germline V and J ends were trimmed by 5 bases and 2 bases, with 10 bases remaining between them. CDR3 bases: TGTGCCAGTAGTCCCCCGGGGGGCAATCAGCCCCAGCATTTT. Translated, it gives CASSPPGGNQPQHF.

The rearrangement links TRBV11-2 to TRBJ2-1, with 8 bases identical to TRBD1. With 5 bases clipped from V and 2 bases from J, the junction kept 5 bases outside the gene matches. The CDR3 is 15 residues long. CDR1 is SGHAT and CDR2 is FQNNGV in the germline V gene. CDR3 amino acids: CASSPGTGTYNEQFF. The CDR3 nucleotides are TGTGCCAGCAGCCCCGGGACAGGAACCTACAATGAGCAGTTCTTC.

V gene TRBV6-1 combines with J gene TRBJ1-4; weak D call: TRBD1 (6 bases). V was clipped by 3 bases and J by 14 bases, with 16 bases between them. The germline V gene encodes CDR1 MNHNS and CDR2 SASEGT. The CDR3 runs to 13 residues. The CDR3 reads CASSDSGASLLFF. CDR3 nucleotides: TGTGCCAGCAGTGACTCAGGGGCATCTTTGCTGTTTTTT.

This chain joins TRBV5-1 and TRBJ1-1, with 12 bases fitting TRBD1. Germline-derived CDR1 and CDR2 are SGHRS and YFSETQ. Germline trimming cut 0 bases from V and 0 bases from J; bases unmatched to any gene: 15. The length of the CDR3 is 21 residues. The DNA for the CDR3 is TGCGCCAGCAGCTTGGCCTTAGGGACAGGGGGCGGGGGAGGACTGAACACTGAAGCTTTCTTT. Translated: CASSLALGTGGGGGLNTEAFF.

The chain carries TRBV9 and TRBJ1-1; weak D call: TRBD1 (5 bases). Trimming removed 4 bases from V and 1 base from J, with 14 bases in between. From germline, CDR1 is SGDLS and CDR2 YYNGEE. The CDR3 has 15 residues. The CDR3 DNA reads as TGTGCCAGCAGCCCTAGCGGGGCCACGAACACTGAAGCTTTCTTT. Translating it yields CASSPSGATNTEAFF. Variable domain in full (rest from reference TRBV9 and TRBJ1-1): DSGVTQTPKHLITATGQRVTLRCSPRSGDLSVYWYQQSLDQGLQFLIQYYNGEERAKGNILERFSAQQFPDLHSELNLSSLELGDSALYFCASSPSGATNTEAFFGQGTRLTVV.

This chain connects TRBV6-1 to TRBJ1-2; TRBD1 matches at 8 bases. The V gene's germline CDR1 is MNHNS and CDR2 SASEGT. The trim removed 4 bases at V and 3 bases at J, leaving 10 bases unmatched. The CDR3 length is 16 residues. The CDR3 loop is CASSAIQGVSDYGYTF. The CDR3 region has the DNA TGTGCCAGCAGTGCAATACAGGGGGTAAGCGACTATGGCTACACCTTC.

To note about this clone: The germline gene is not matched at one end of the junction; a read error may be the cause. J is TRBJ1-5 and V is TRBV7-9; possibly TRBD1 for D (6 bases). The CDR3 consists of 13 residues. CDR1 is SEHNR, CDR2 FQNEAQ, per germline (reference sequence). The CDR3 is CSSGRDTSQPQHF. CDR3 in DNA: TGTTCCAGCGGACGGGACACGTCCCAGCCCCAGCATTTT. The full variable domain, completed using reference TRBV7-9 and TRBJ1-5, is DTGVSQNPRHKITKRGQNVTFRCDPISEHNRLYWYRQTLGQGPEFLTYFQNEAQLEKSRLLSDRFSAERPKGSFSTLEIQRTEQGDSAMYLCSSGRDTSQPQHFGDGTRLSIL.

This clone appeared a single time. This chain links TRBV2 with TRBJ2-3, with D possibly matching TRBD1 (5 bases). The germline V gene has CDR1 SNHLY and CDR2 FYNNEI. Deletions cut 6 bases from V and 5 bases from J, with 18 bases between. The CDR3 totals 15 residues. DNA of the CDR3: TGTGCCAGCAGCCTTTTTAGGGGCGTGGGAGATACGCAGTATTTT. It is translated as CASSLFRGVGDTQYF.

This clone has only a few counts. The chain joins TRBV4-2 to TRBJ1-1; D is possibly TRBD1 (6 bases). The CDR3 has 16 amino acids. Germline-derived CDR1 and CDR2 are LGHNA and YNFKEQ. Trimming removed 0 bases at V and 1 base at J, with 12 bases between. CDR3 in DNA: TGTGCCAGCAGCCAAGATATGCAGGGGCCGAACACTGAAGCTTTCTTT. Translation: CASSQDMQGPNTEAFF.

The chain uses TRBV15 and TRBJ2-5; TRBD2 agrees at 8 bases. Trimming at V came to 9 bases and at J to 0 bases, leaving 3 bases not matched to a gene. Germline V gene sequence: CDR1 LNHNV, CDR2 YYDKDF (reference sequence). The CDR3 consists of 13 residues. CDR3 loop: CATGLGYQETQYF. CDR3 sequence (DNA): TGTGCCACGGGACTAGGGTACCAAGAGACCCAGTACTTC.

The rearrangement links TRBV7-2 to TRBJ2-2, with unresolved D. The germline V gene has CDR1 SGHTA and CDR2 FQGNSA. The CDR3 spans 14 residues. V was pared by 1 base and J by 2 bases, with 5 bases between. For the CDR3, the DNA is TGTGCCAGCAGCTTAGAGAGAAACACCGGGGAGCTGTTTTTT. This sequence encodes CASSLERNTGELFF.

This chain uses TRBV11-2 with TRBJ2-1, with 14 nucleotides matching TRBD2. V lost 3 bases and J lost 9; bases outside the gene matches: 4. This CDR3 has 15 amino acids. Germline CDR1 is SGHAT and CDR2 is FQNNGV. The CDR3 DNA sequence: TGTGCCAGCAGCTTGGGACTAGCGGGGGCAGGTGAGCAGTTCTTC. Translating gives CASSLGLAGAGEQFF.

The J gene is TRBJ1-6, the V gene TRBV6-4, with D maybe TRBD1 (5 bases). The CDR3 runs 16 residues. Germline V CDR1 and CDR2: MRHNA, SNTAGT. V gave up 8 bases and J gave up 7 bases, with 21 bases separating them. This CDR3 reads CASGSTVPAGNSPLHF. As DNA, the CDR3 is TGTGCCAGCGGTTCGACAGTTCCCGCAGGAAATTCACCCCTCCACTTT.